This entry is about one T cell receptor beta chain. Its antigen is not identified. The data stem from a study of cytomegalovirus exposure and HLA in healthy donors. Profiling relied on immunoSEQ multiplex PCR, and the TCRdb table lists in-frame clones only, not all of them. The sample yields about 250,000 clones, less than 90% seen once. Study-level points and caveats: Three chains linked to CMV were shown in vitro to be specific for CMV antigens. The majority of TCR sequences were rare, yet some public TCRs appeared in many donors. Reports credit the classifier with highly specific, highly sensitive diagnosis of cytomegalovirus status.

CDR1 and CDR2 from the germline V gene are SGHDT and YYEEEE. CDR3 length: 15 amino acids. V gave up 1 base and J gave up 7 bases; unmatched junction bases: 8. The V and J genes are TRBV5-6 and TRBJ2-1; 7 bases map to TRBD2. The specimen sequenced was PBMCs. This TCR derives from a man younger than 35 in good health and CMV-seropositive. The CDR3 DNA reads as TGTGCCAGCAGCTTGACGGGGGGTAGCGTGAATGAGCAGTTCTTC. It encodes CASSLTGGSVNEQFF.